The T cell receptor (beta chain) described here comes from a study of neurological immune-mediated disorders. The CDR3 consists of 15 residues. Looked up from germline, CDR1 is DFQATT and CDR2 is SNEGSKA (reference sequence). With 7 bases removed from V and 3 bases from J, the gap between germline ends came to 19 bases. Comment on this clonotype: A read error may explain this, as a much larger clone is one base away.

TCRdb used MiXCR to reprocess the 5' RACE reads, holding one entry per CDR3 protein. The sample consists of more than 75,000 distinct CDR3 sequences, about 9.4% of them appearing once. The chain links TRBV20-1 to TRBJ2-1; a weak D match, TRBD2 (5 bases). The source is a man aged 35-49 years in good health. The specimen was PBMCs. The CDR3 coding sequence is TGCAGTGAAAATCATCTAACTAGTATCTACAATGAGCAGTTCTTC. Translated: CSENHLTSIYNEQFF.